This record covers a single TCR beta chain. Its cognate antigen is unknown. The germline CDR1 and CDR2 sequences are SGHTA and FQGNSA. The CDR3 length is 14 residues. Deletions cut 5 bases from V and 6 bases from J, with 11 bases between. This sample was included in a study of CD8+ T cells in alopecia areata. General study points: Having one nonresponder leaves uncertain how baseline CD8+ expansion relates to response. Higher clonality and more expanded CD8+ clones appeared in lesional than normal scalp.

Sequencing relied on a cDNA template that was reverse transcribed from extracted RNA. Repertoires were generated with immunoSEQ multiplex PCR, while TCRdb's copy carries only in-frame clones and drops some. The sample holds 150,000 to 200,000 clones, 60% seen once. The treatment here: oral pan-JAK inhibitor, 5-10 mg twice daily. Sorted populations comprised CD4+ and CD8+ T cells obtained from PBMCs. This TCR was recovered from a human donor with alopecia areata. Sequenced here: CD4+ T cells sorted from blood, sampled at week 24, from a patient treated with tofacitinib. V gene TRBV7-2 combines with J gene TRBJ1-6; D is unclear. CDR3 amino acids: CASSRPGINSPLHF. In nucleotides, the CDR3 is TGTGCCAGCAGCCGTCCTGGAATTAATTCACCCCTCCACTTT.